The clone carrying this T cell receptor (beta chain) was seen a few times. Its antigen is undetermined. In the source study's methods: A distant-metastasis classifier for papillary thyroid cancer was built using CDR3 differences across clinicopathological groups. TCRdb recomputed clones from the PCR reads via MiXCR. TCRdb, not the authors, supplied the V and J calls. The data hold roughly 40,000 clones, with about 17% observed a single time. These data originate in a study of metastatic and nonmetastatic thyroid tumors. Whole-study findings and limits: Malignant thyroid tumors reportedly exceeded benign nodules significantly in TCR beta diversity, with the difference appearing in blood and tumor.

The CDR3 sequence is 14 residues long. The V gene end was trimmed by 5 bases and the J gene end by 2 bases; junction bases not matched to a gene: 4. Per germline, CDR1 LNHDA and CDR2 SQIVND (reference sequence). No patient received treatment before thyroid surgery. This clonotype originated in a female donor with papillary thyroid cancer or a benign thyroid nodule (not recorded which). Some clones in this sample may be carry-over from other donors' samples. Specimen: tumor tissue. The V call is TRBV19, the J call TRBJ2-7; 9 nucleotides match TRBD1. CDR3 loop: CASSSQGATYEQYF. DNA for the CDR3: TGTGCCAGTAGTTCACAGGGGGCTACCTACGAGCAGTACTTC.